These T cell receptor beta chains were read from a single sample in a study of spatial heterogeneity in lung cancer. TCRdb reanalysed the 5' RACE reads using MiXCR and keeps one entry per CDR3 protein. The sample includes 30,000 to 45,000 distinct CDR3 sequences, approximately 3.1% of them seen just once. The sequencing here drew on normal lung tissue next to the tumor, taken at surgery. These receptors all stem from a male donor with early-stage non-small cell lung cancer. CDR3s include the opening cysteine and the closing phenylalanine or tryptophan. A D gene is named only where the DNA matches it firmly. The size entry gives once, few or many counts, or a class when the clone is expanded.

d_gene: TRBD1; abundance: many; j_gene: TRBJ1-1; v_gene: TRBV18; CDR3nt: TGTGCCAGCTCACCAGGCCAGGGGGCGACTGAAGCTTTCTTT; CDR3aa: CASSPGQGATEAFF
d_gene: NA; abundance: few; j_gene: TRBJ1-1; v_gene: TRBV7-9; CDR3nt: TGTGCCAGCAGCCGACTTGACCGGAACACTGAAGCTTTCTTT; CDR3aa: CASSRLDRNTEAFF
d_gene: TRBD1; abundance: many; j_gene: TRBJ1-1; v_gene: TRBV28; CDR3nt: TGTGCCAGCGGTAGAACAGGGGTGAATGTAGCTTTCTTT; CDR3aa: CASGRTGVNVAFF
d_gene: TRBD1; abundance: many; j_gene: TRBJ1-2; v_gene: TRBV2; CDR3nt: TGTGCCAGCAGGGACAGGGGCCGGGATGGCTACACCTTC; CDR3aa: CASRDRGRDGYTF
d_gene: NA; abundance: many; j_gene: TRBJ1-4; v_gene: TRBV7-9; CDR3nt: TGTGCCAGCAGCAGTGATTATGCAACTAATGAAAAACTGTTTTTT; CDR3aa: CASSSDYATNEKLFF
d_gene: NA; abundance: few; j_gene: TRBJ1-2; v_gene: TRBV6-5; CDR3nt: TGTGCCAGTGGTAGGGATCACTATGGCTACACCTTC; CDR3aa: CASGRDHYGYTF
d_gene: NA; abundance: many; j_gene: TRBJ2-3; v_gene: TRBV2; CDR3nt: TGTGCCAGCAGAATGGACTACACAGATACGCAGTATTTT; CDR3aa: CASRMDYTDTQYF
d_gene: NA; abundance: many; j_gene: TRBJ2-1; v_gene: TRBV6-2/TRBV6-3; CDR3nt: TGTGCCAGCAGTCTTAGCCGTAATGAGCAGTTCTTC; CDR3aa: CASSLSRNEQFF
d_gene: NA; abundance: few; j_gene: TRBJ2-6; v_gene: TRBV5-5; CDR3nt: TGTGCCAGCACAGGTCGGGCCTCTGGGGCCAACGTCCTGACTTTC; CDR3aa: CASTGRASGANVLTF
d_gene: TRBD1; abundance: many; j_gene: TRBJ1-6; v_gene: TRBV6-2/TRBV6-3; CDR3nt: TGTGCCAGCAGTTATGGGGACAGGGGAAATTCACCCCTCCACTTT; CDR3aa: CASSYGDRGNSPLHF
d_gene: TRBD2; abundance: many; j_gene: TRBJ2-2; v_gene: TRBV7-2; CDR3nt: TGTGCCAGCAGCTTATTGTCTAGCGGGAGCGGGGAGCTGTTTTTT; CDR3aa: CASSLLSSGSGELFF
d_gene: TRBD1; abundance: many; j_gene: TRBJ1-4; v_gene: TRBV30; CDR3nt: TGTGCCTGGAGAAGACAGGGCACTAATGAAAAACTGTTTTTT; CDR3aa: CAWRRQGTNEKLFF
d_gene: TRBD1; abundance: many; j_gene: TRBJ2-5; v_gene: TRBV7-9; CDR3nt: TGTGCCAGCAGCTGGACAGGGGAGGAGACCCAGTACTTC; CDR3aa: CASSWTGEETQYF
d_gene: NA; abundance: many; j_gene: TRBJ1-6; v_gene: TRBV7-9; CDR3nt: TGTGCCAGCAGCCAGGGTGGGGCAGCTAATTCACTCCTCCACTTT; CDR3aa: CASSQGGAANSLLHF
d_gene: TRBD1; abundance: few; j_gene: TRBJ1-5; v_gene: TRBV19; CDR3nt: TGTGCCAGTAGTATACTGGACAGGGGAAATCAGCCCCAGCATTTT; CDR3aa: CASSILDRGNQPQHF
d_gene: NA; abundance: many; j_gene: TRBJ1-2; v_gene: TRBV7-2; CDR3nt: TGTGCCAGCAGCTGGGGACTTCGAAATGGCTACACCTTC; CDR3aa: CASSWGLRNGYTF